Below are 14 T cell receptor beta chains sequenced from a single sample in a study of regulatory T cells in long-lasting Graves disease. Time point in this sample: newly diagnosed GD, antithyroid drugs for less than 3 months. Construction of the TCR library relied on RNA isolated from PBMCs. CDR3 regions were amplified by Arm-PCR using iRepertoire HTBI primers to build TCR beta libraries. TCRdb re-analysed the multiplex PCR reads in MiXCR, keeping a single row per CDR3 protein. The sample yields roughly 530,000 distinct CDR3 sequences, around 16% seen once. These sequences were also reported in another study, on T cells in Graves' hyperthyroidism and ophthalmopathy.

The sequenced sample was peripheral blood mononuclear cells (PBMCs), obtained at new diagnosis, from a patient treated with antithyroid drugs. The receptors derive from a woman aged 40-60 years with Graves disease.

To note about this clonotype: This may stem from a read error, because a much larger clone lies one nucleotide away. V and J are TRBV6-5 and TRBJ1-3; D is ambiguous. Germline CDR1 MNHEY, CDR2 SVGAGI. This CDR3 spans 15 amino acids. The CDR3 here is CASSYGGPTGTTIYF. The CDR3 DNA reads TGTGCCAGCAGTTACGGTGGACCCACTGGAACCACCATATATTTT.

Many counts were recorded for this clonotype. The chain links TRBV12-3 or TRBV12-4 to TRBJ2-7, with 7 bases lining up with TRBD1. The CDR3 spans 16 residues. V lost 6 bases and J lost 7; bases outside the gene matches: 18. CDR3 bases: TGTGCCAGCAGCTTCAGACCCCGGACAGGAGTGAGGGAGCAGTACTTC. Its protein product is CASSFRPRTGVREQYF.

The chain links TRBV11-2 to TRBJ2-7, with D unresolved. The CDR3 runs 14 residues. V was pared by 1 base and J by 3 bases, with 10 bases between. CDR1 and CDR2 from the germline V gene are SGHAT and FQNNGV. CDR3 coding DNA: TGTGCCAGCAGCTTAGCCATGGCGGACTACGAGCAGTACTTC. It codes for CASSLAMADYEQYF.

This clonotype was counted many times. V usage is TRBV5-1 and J usage is TRBJ1-1, with unresolved D. V was cut by 6 bases and J by 1 base, with 13 bases left in between. This CDR3 is built from 14 residues. Looked up from germline, CDR1 is SGHRS and CDR2 is YFSETQ. CDR3 protein: CASTHGGGNTEAFF. Here the CDR3 DNA reads TGCGCCAGCACCCACGGAGGCGGGAACACTGAAGCTTTCTTT.

The J gene is TRBJ2-2, the V gene TRBV6-1; the match to TRBD2 covers 11 bases. Looked up from germline, CDR1 is MNHNS and CDR2 is SASEGT. After removal of 7 bases from V and 3 bases from J, the junction contained 4 bases not matched to a gene. This CDR3 contains 15 residues. The CDR3 nucleotides read TGTGCCAGCAAGCCGGGACTAGCGGACACCGGGGAGCTGTTTTTT. This gives the protein CASKPGLADTGELFF.

This clonotype has ten or more counts. The rearrangement links TRBV20-1 to TRBJ1-1; D is perhaps TRBD1 (5 bases). Trimming took off 5 bases at V and 3 bases at J, with 13 bases between the two ends. The CDR3 sequence is 13 residues long. The germline gives CDR1 DFQATT, CDR2 SNEGSKA (reference sequence). Here the CDR3 reads CSAYDRVDTEAFF. The CDR3 DNA is TGCAGTGCTTACGACAGAGTGGACACTGAAGCTTTCTTT.

This clonotype was observed at least ten times. V and J are TRBV27 and TRBJ1-2, with TRBD1 as a possible D gene (5 bases). V dropped 2 bases and J dropped 4 bases, with 11 bases sitting between them. Germline V gives CDR1 MNHEY, CDR2 SMNVEV (reference sequence). The CDR3 length is 14 residues. The chain's CDR3 is CASSLDGAIYGYTF. Here the CDR3 DNA reads TGTGCCAGCAGTTTAGACGGGGCAATCTATGGCTACACCTTC.

The V gene is TRBV24-1, the J gene TRBJ1-5; 9 bases align to TRBD1. With 4 bases clipped from V and 5 bases from J, the junction kept 5 bases outside the gene matches. This CDR3 region has 15 residues. Germline loops: CDR1 KGHDR, CDR2 SFDVKD. The CDR3 region is CATSEPGQGHQPQHF. The CDR3 bases are TGTGCCACCAGTGAACCGGGACAGGGCCATCAGCCCCAGCATTTT.

The rearrangement joins TRBV28 to TRBJ1-1, with D maybe TRBD1 (5 bases). This CDR3 comprises 17 residues. The germline V gene has CDR1 MDHEN and CDR2 SYDVKM. V lost 5 bases and J 4 bases, leaving 23 bases between the germline ends. The CDR3 coding sequence is TGTGCCAGCAGTCCGCAGGGAGGCAGGAGGTATTCCACTGAAGCTTTCTTT. Translated: CASSPQGGRRYSTEAFF.

The rearrangement uses TRBV15 and TRBJ2-1; D is possibly TRBD1 (6 bases). Germline values: CDR1 LNHNV, CDR2 YYDKDF (reference sequence). V gave up 9 bases and J gave up 4 bases, with 22 bases separating them. CDR3 length equals 16 residues. The CDR3 sequence is CATLSTSDSSYNEQFF. DNA for the CDR3: TGTGCCACTTTGTCAACTTCGGACAGCTCTTACAATGAGCAGTTCTTC.

The table lists this clonotype with many counts. This chain links TRBV10-2 with TRBJ1-5; D perhaps matches TRBD1 (5 bases). Germline-derived CDR1 and CDR2 are WSHSY and SAAADI. V lost 0 bases to trimming and J lost 7 bases, with 10 bases between them. The CDR3 extends over 14 amino acids. The CDR3 here is CASSESTRGQPQHF. In DNA form, the CDR3 reads TGCGCCAGCAGTGAGTCGACCCGGGGGCAGCCCCAGCATTTT.

The table lists this clonotype with a few counts. J is TRBJ2-5 and V is TRBV4-2; 13 bases align to TRBD2. The CDR3 totals 15 residues. CDR1 and CDR2 (germline): LGHNA, YNFKEQ. Trimming removed 1 base from V and 4 bases from J; junction bases left unmatched: 0. The CDR3 region has the DNA TGTGCCAGCAGCCAAGGGACTAGCGGGGGAGAGACCCAGTACTTC. Protein product: CASSQGTSGGETQYF.

In its sample, this clonotype was seen once. Being one base from a much bigger clone, this may be a read error. The rearrangement uses TRBV6-1 and TRBJ1-6; no clear D gene. CDR3 length: 16 residues. Germline-derived CDR1 and CDR2 are MNHNS and SASEGT. The CDR3 protein is CASRFSQDSHNSPLHF. As DNA, the CDR3 is TGTGCCAGCAGGTTTAGTCAAGACTCCCATAATTCACCCCTCCACTTT.

The chain recombines TRBV27 with TRBJ2-6, with unresolved D. Germline V CDR1 and CDR2: MNHEY, SMNVEV (reference sequence). The CDR3 totals 15 residues. Trimming removed 2 bases from V and 0 bases from J, with 5 bases in between. CDR3 DNA sequence: TGTGCCAGCAGTTTACAGCTCTCTGGGGCCAACGTCCTGACTTTC. Translating it yields CASSLQLSGANVLTF.